The next 7 T cell receptor beta chains were all read from a single sample in a study of Graves' ophthalmopathy and Graves' hyperthyroidism. Amplifying from RNA transcripts, the study obtained TCR beta CDR3 regions. Investigators did first-round RT-PCR with HTBI primers, then second-round multiplex PCR. TCRdb re-called the multiplex PCR reads with MiXCR, one entry per CDR3 protein. The repertoire consists of around 660,000 distinct CDR3 sequences, with over 40% occurring once and the leading ten covering under 3.5%. Sequencing was carried out using peripheral blood. These receptors all come from an adult man with Graves' ophthalmopathy.

This clonotype was seen at least ten times. The chain combines TRBV12-3 or TRBV12-4 with TRBJ2-7, with 9 positions matching TRBD1. With 6 bases clipped from V and 6 bases from J, the junction kept 3 bases outside the gene matches. CDR3 length equals 12 residues. The CDR3 loop reads CASSRDRAEQYF. The CDR3 DNA sequence: TGTGCCAGCAGCCGGGACAGGGCCGAGCAGTACTTC.

CDR3 DNA: TGTGCCAGCAGCTGGGCTGCAGGGGAATTAGGGGACGCTTTCTTT. This codes for CASSWAAGELGDAFF. The rearrangement links TRBV7-3 to TRBJ1-1; D may be TRBD1 (6 bases). CDR3 length: 15 residues. Trimming removed 4 bases from V and 11 bases from J, with 23 bases in between. Germline CDR1 SGHTA, CDR2 FQGTGA.

The chain links TRBV2 to TRBJ1-5; 7 nucleotides match TRBD1. The CDR3 has 14 amino acids. J lost 11 bases, V lost 2 bases, and 9 bases had no gene match. The germline CDR1 and CDR2 sequences are SNHLY and FYNNEI. CDR3 bases: TGTGCCAGCAGTGAAAGGGCAGGGGGAGGGACCCAGCATTTT. This codes for CASSERAGGGTQHF.

Comment on this clonotype: No conserved phenylalanine or tryptophan ends this CDR3, so it is likely a read error. The genes are TRBV4-3 and TRBJ2-5, with D perhaps TRBD1 or TRBD2 (5 bases each). V was shortened by 0 bases and J by 4 bases, with 9 bases between the two germline ends. Germline V gene lookup returns CDR1 LGHNA and CDR2 YSLEER. The CDR3 runs to 14 residues. CDR3 nucleotide sequence: TGCGCCAGCAGCCAAGACCGAGGGGTAGAGACCCAGTACTGC. It codes for CASSQDRGVETQYC.

The sample holds many counts of this clonotype. This sequence joins TRBV10-3 and TRBJ2-5, with TRBD2 matching over 7 bases. In germline, CDR1 is ENHRY, CDR2 SYGVKD. The CDR3 length is 15 residues. After removal of 0 bases from V and 6 bases from J, the junction contained 7 bases not matched to a gene. CDR3 nucleotide sequence: TGTGCCATCAGTGAGTCGAGGGCTAGCGGAAAGACCCAGTACTTC. Translating gives CAISESRASGKTQYF.

The genes are TRBV4-2 and TRBJ2-7; no firm D call. Between the trimmed V and J ends, which lost 5 bases and 0 bases, there was a span of 17 bases. The length of the CDR3 is 16 residues. The V gene's germline CDR1 is LGHNA and CDR2 YNFKEQ. The CDR3 coding sequence is TGTGCCAGCAGCTTCGGGTCCGGGTCGAGCTCCTACGAGCAGTACTTC. Residues: CASSFGSGSSSYEQYF.

This chain uses TRBV4-3 with TRBJ2-5; D may be TRBD1 (7 bases). V was trimmed by 2 bases and J by 4 bases, leaving 20 bases between them. Germline loops: CDR1 LGHNA, CDR2 YSLEER. The CDR3 length is 17 residues. CDR3: CASSQHRGGDMRETQYF. The CDR3 region has the DNA TGCGCCAGCAGCCAACACAGGGGCGGGGATATGAGAGAGACCCAGTACTTC.